Below, one T cell receptor beta chain is given with its context. The antigen remains unidentified. These data are taken from a study of T cells in Graves' hyperthyroidism and ophthalmopathy. In germline, CDR1 is SNHLY, CDR2 FYNNEI. The V and J ends lost 6 bases and 6 bases, in that order; junction bases with no gene match: 7. The CDR3 is made up of 14 amino acids. The study's findings and limits: Ophthalmopathy stood apart from stable hyperthyroidism in a 13 V-J model.

Template material for amplifying TCR beta CDR3 regions consisted of RNA transcripts. TCR CDR3 regions were first amplified by RT-PCR with HTBI primers. TCRdb fed the multiplex PCR reads into MiXCR, producing one record per CDR3 protein. The sample records about 400,000 distinct CDR3 sequences, 14% to 15% being singletons. Sequenced input: blood. The rearrangement links TRBV2 to TRBJ2-1, with TRBD2 matching over 8 bases. The TCR sequence derives from a woman in her thirties with Graves' hyperthyroidism. For the CDR3, the DNA is TGTGCCAGCAGGGTGGGACTAGTGCGCAATGAGCAGTTCTTC. Translated, it gives CASRVGLVRNEQFF.